This T cell receptor (beta chain) is from a study of radiotherapy plus CTLA-4 blockade in lung cancer. In the study overall: In less than 20% of patients, objective responses were seen; roughly 30% had disease control. Findings and caveats of the study: Radiotherapy plus ipilimumab was followed by expansion in blood of tumor-derived TCR clones. In blood, early T cell clone dynamics reportedly predicted response best, together with interferon-beta.

This clone was counted only a few times. Antigen: not known. Libraries were prepared by immunoSEQ multiplex PCR; TCRdb keeps only in-frame clonotypes and omits some of them. The sample yields tens of thousands of clones, 70% to 90% seen once. Focal radiation plus CTLA-4 blockade with ipilimumab was given to patients with chemo-refractory metastatic non-small-cell lung cancer. The TCR originated in a human donor with non-small cell lung cancer whose response to radiotherapy plus ipilimumab could not be evaluated. The sequenced sample was peripheral blood, obtained from a patient treated with radiotherapy plus ipilimumab.

The CDR3 nucleotides are TGTGCCAGCAGTTCCTCCGGAAGCCGCGGAGGTTATGGCTACACCTTC. It is translated as CASSSSGSRGGYGYTF. The chain employs TRBV28 and TRBJ1-2; no reliable D call. The germline CDR1 and CDR2 sequences are MDHEN and SYDVKM. This CDR3 comprises 16 residues. Trimming took 4 bases from V and 5 from J, leaving 20 bases between them.